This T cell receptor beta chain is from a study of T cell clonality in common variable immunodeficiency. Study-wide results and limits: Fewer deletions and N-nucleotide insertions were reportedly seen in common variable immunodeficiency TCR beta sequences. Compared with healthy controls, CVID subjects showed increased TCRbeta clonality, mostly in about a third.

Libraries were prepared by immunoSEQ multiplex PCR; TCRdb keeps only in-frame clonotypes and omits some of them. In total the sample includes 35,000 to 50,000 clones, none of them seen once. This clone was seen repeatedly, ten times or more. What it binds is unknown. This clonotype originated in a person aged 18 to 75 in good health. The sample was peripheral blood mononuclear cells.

The part of the CDR3 DNA that was read is TGTGCCAGTACCGAAGGGACAGCACTAACGGGAGCCGGGGAG. Its translation is CASTEGTALTGAGE. The entire CDR3 protein is CASTEGTALTGAGELFF. The chain is built from TRBV19 and TRBJ2-2, with a possible D match to TRBD1 (7 bases). The read terminates 3 residues before the CDR3 end, so the remaining end is supplied by the germline J gene. CDR3 length equals 17 residues. Germline V gene data show CDR1 as LNHDA and CDR2 as SQIVND (reference sequence). The V gene lost 7 bases and the J gene lost 6 bases, with 24 bases spanning the gap.